One T cell receptor beta chain is described in this entry. Its antigen has not been determined. Base qualities are not recorded, but no much larger clone differs from it by a single base. This sample is part of a study of cytomegalovirus exposure and HLA in healthy donors (dated by TCRdb to between 2016 and 2019). The study in broad terms: According to an earlier analysis of 587 of the donors, about 179 million T cells yielded 90 million to 140 million unique TCR beta sequences and around 300 Gb of sequence data. The study aimed to test whether cataloging public T cell receptors could reveal signatures of past pathogen exposure. Of the roughly 400 genotyped donors, 65% to 90% were placed in the genetic ancestry cluster associated with self-reported Caucasian donors. Both class I and class II loci were covered by HLA typing, at four-digit resolution. In a later analysis, previously published TCR beta repertoires from 550 to 700 donors were re-analyzed and high-resolution HLA genotyping was added so that TCR occurrence patterns could be studied. Every discovery cohort repertoire had been produced on one sequencing platform. Because of strong linkage in the cohort, 4 to 6 DR-DQ haplotypes were treated as single units for association and clustering. Genome-wide SNP genotypes for about 60% of the 666 donors were used in a later genetic analysis, which treated that subset as a discovery cohort. High-throughput TCR immunosequencing, statistical association of individual TCRs with disease status, and machine learning were combined to predict cytomegalovirus infection status. On average, roughly 200,000 unique TCR beta nucleotide sequences were sequenced per donor among 398 genotyped donors of the cohort, with roughly a sixth of those sequences being non-productive. A separate validation cohort of over a hundred different subjects was used in addition to the roughly 670-subject first cohort. Donor age, sex, ethnicity and CMV serostatus were collected together with the repertoire data. An early release covering more than 500 HLA-typed donors comprised roughly 300 gigabases of sequencing data and roughly 86 million unique TCR sequences. Rather than drawing on any new phenotypic data, the later analysis identified candidate immune exposures from TCR beta sequences and the way those sequences occurred across donors. Using immunosequencing, the study profiled T cell repertoires from 666 subjects and related those repertoires to cytomegalovirus serostatus. The number of typed donors differed by locus: about 620-640 for A, B, C, DRB1 and DQB1; approximately 540 for DQA1; around 580 for DPA1; and some 430 for DPB1. An earlier analysis of several hundred of the donors applied high-throughput TCR beta sequencing to assess whether each TCR beta V gene segment acted as functional or pseudogenic.

Results and caveats for the whole study, not just this receptor: Presence/absence analyses assumed roughly uniform sequencing depth across donors, an assumption that may not hold. In an earlier analysis of about 600 of the donors, most TCR beta V segments appeared in productive rearrangements about 90% or about 30% of the time, broadly matching IMGT annotations. Because counts were too low, fewer than 20 rarely observed V segments, including chromosome 9 orphons, were excluded from the earlier analysis of several hundred of the donors. Linkage disequilibrium might explain the correlated functional status among segregating V segments, but an unknown experimental factor could not be excluded. A later analysis associated 16,951 TCR beta sequences with specific HLA alleles at a false discovery rate of 0.05. An association between a missense DCLRE1C variant and V-gene and J-gene trimming of TCR beta chains was found in a later genetic analysis and replicated in an independent cohort. Several of the top co-occurrence clusters appeared to be linked to parvovirus B19, influenza, CMV and Epstein-Barr virus, according to a later analysis. According to a later genetic analysis, donors in an Asian-associated ancestry cluster had fewer N-insertions in productive TCRs than the approximately 610-donor mean. Across donors, most TCR sequences were observed very rarely, whereas some public TCRs were present in many individuals. In vitro tests confirmed that a few of the cytomegalovirus-associated TCR beta chains recognize cytomegalovirus antigens. Compared with equally common non-associated chains, HLA-associated TCR beta chains in a later analysis were more clonally expanded and had lower generation probabilities. The study listed 164 TCR beta chains as associated with cytomegalovirus. Because HLA typing was unavailable for some donors at each locus, only the typed subset was used in association tests. When HLA alleles, especially DR and DQ, strongly co-occurred, attributing TCR associations to individual alleles was difficult. It was suggested by the authors that the approach could potentially be generalized to other disease states and immunological phenotypes. This cohort had only TCR beta chains sequenced, and the lack of alpha or paired-chain data limited which features could be detected. In a later analysis, most CMV-associated TCR beta chains were found to appear HLA-restricted, with HLA associations seemingly driven largely by CMV exposure. A cluster of highly shared sequence variants was judged likely to represent a technical artifact of the sequencing pipeline. A later analysis found that TCR association rates varied across HLA loci, with DRB1 alleles showing the most associated TCRs and HLA-C alleles the fewest. Some IMGT-functional V segments, including TRBV6-2 and TRBV6-3, could not be told apart with the 87-base-pair reads, so those segments were excluded. A further reported finding was that TCR beta sequences accurately predicted the HLA-A and HLA-B alleles for most subjects in the first cohort. The classifier was reported to diagnose cytomegalovirus status with high specificity and sensitivity in both the original and validation cohorts. Immune exposure information for the cohort was limited to CMV serostatus.

The CDR1 and CDR2 encoded by the germline V gene are MDHEN and SYDVKM. V and J are trimmed by 6 bases and 1 base, and the gene matches miss 10 bases of the junction. Spanning cysteine to phenylalanine, the CDR3 consists of 16 amino acids. The DNA shown is the 48-base CDR3, in frame from base 1. The cohort was made up of roughly 670 healthy bone marrow donors. Cohort members were all nominally healthy when sampled, although unrecorded immune exposures were likely present. The donor was CMV seropositive and was included in the group of 250 to 300 seropositive cohort members. A peripheral blood sample was collected from each donor, and TCR beta sequencing was performed on peripheral blood mononuclear cells. The Qiagen DNeasy Blood Extraction Kit was used to extract genomic DNA from the blood cell samples. Receptors were amplified or captured by the immunoSEQ multiplex PCR assay. For the multiplex PCR, a mixture combining 60 forward primers for TCR Vbeta segments and 13 reverse primers for TCR Jbeta segments was used. The CDR3 region of rearranged TCR beta genes was amplified from genomic DNA by a multiplex PCR assay. On the Illumina HiSeq System, the amplified TCR beta libraries were sequenced as 87-base-pair reads. In the paper's pipeline: In a later analysis, 77 million or so unique TCR beta chains were counted across the 650 to 750 repertoires, and roughly 11 million of these chains were shared by at least two donors. To remove PCR and sequencing errors, raw reads were error-corrected and collapsed into unique sequences using a nearest-neighbor algorithm that merged closely related sequences. CDR3 sequences were aligned to IMGT reference sequences to assign V, D and J gene segments. Each retained sequence needed at least a six-nucleotide match to both a V gene segment and a J gene segment. Rearrangements were classified as productive when the CDR3 lacked stop codons and remained in frame with V and J, and all other rearrangements were classified as non-productive. Following IMGT convention, CDR3 was defined as the stretch from the second conserved V-encoded cysteine up to the conserved J-encoded phenylalanine. The earlier analysis of 500 to 650 of the donors excluded any sequence lacking an unambiguous match to a single V gene segment. An earlier analysis of approximately 590 of the donors called V segments functional above 56.7% productive rearrangements and segregating when the between-donor standard deviation exceeded 5%. To diagnose cytomegalovirus status from the catalog of TCR beta chain sequences, a statistical classification framework was built. In a later analysis, V and J genes were assigned by comparing TCR nucleotide sequences against IMGT/GENE-DB human TR gene sequences. Using the TCRdist pipeline, a later analysis assigned CDR3 sequences along with most-parsimonious VDJ recombination scenarios. In a later analysis, each TCR beta chain was defined by its CDR3 amino acid sequence together with its V-gene family, and reads without a unique V-gene family were excluded. In a later analysis, nearly 600 highly shared, low-generation-probability nucleotide sequences were removed to address suspected cross-contamination and a sequencing artifact. In a later analysis, a clonal expansion index was calculated for each public chain from normalized within-repertoire ranks of inferred template counts. A later analysis computed generation probabilities with a VDJ recombination model fitted to out-of-frame rearrangements, and checked the results against IGoR. A later analysis scored TCR-TCR, TCR-HLA and TCR-CMV co-occurrence with hypergeometric tests, applying a repertoire-size bias correction to TCR pairs. False discovery rates were estimated in a later analysis by permuting HLA or CMV assignments 20 times. In a later analysis, co-occurring TCRs were grouped using DBSCAN, and TCRdist sequence similarity was added for clustering within HLA-allele-positive subsets. For co-occurrence clustering, repertoires with fewer than 30,000 or more than 120,000 public chains were excluded, along with 5 or 6 repertoires with anomalous nucleotide sharing. TCRdb re-hosts the immuneACCESS table, in-frame sequences only. Its copies lack some clones; in the studies checked, an unresolved V gene accounts for under half of them, and the cause for the rest is not known. V, J and clone size were drawn from that table, and D and trimming were deduced from the DNA. Counted in this sample were about 84,000 clones; around three fifths of them appeared once. The ten most abundant clones make up 14% to 15% of the sample.

The chain uses TRBV28 and TRBJ2-3, with 7 junctional bases fitting TRBD1. The sequence came from a woman in her 40s in good health and CMV-seropositive. Specimen: PBMCs. The CDR3 sequence is CASRTDRVTRTDTQYF. The sequence in DNA is TGTGCCAGCAGGACCGACAGGGTTACACGCACAGATACGCAGTATTTT.